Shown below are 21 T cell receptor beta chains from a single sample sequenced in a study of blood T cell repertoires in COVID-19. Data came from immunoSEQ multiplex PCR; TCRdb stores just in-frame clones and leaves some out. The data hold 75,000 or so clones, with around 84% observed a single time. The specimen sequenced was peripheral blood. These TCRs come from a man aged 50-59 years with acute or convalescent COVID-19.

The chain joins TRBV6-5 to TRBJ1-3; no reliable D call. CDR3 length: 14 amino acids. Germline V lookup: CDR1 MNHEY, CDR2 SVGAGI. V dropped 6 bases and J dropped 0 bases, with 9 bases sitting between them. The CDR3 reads CASRDSSSGNTIYF. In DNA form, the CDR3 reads TGTGCCAGCAGGGACTCAAGCTCTGGAAACACCATATATTTT.

CDR3 nucleotides: TGTGCCAGCTCACCGGGGACAGGGCCCATCTCTGGAAACACCATATATTTT. Translation gives CASSPGTGPISGNTIYF. The chain employs TRBV18 and TRBJ1-3; 9 bases are a match to TRBD1. V shed 3 bases and J 0 bases; nucleotides not matched to a gene: 6. In germline, CDR1 is KGHSH, CDR2 LQKENI. The CDR3 has 17 residues.

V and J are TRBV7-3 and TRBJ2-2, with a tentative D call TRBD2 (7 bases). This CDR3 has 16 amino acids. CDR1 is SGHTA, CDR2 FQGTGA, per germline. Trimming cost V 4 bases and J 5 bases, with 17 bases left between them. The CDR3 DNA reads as TGTGCCAGCAGCTCCCATGGGGGGGGCCTGACCGGGGAGCTGTTTTTT. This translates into CASSSHGGGLTGELFF.

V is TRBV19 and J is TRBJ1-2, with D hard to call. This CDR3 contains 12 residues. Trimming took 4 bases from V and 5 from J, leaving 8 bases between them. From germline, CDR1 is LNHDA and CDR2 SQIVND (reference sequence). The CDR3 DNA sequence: TGTGCCAGTAGTACGCGAGAGTATGGCTACACCTTC. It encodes CASSTREYGYTF.

The CDR3 here is CASSIGQGNVYGYTF. The CDR3 coding sequence is TGTGCCAGCTCAATCGGACAGGGGAATGTCTATGGCTACACCTTC. This rearrangement joins TRBV18 to TRBJ1-2; 9 bases are a match to TRBD1. Losses at the gene ends were 5 bases for V and 4 bases for J; bases not matched to a gene: 8. Looked up from germline, CDR1 is KGHSH and CDR2 is LQKENI. The CDR3 loop spans 15 amino acids. Supplemented by reference TRBV18 and TRBJ1-2, the full variable domain reads NAGVMQNPRHLVRRRGQEARLRCSPMKGHSHVYWYRQLPEEGLKFMVYLQKENIIDESGMPKERFSAEFPKEGPSILRIQQVVRGDSAAYFCASSIGQGNVYGYTFGSGTRLTVV.

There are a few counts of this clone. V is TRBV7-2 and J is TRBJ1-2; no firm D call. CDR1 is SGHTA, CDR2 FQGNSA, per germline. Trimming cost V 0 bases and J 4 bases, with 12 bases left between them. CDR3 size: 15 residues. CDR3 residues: CASSLARRSSYGYTF. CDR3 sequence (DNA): TGTGCCAGCAGCTTAGCGAGGAGGTCTTCCTATGGCTACACCTTC.

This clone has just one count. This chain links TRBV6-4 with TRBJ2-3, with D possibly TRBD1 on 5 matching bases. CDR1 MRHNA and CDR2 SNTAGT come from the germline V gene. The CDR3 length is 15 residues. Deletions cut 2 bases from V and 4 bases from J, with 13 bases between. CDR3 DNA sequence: TGTGCCAGCAGTGACACACTTCAGACAGCAGATACGCAGTATTTT. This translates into CASSDTLQTADTQYF.

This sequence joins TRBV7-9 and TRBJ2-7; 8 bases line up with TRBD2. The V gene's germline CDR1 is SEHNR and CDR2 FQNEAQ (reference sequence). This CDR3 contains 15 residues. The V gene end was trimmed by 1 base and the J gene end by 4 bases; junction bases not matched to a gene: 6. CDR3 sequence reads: CASSLGVAGNYEQYF. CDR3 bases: TGTGCCAGCAGCTTAGGGGTAGCGGGAAATTACGAGCAGTACTTC.

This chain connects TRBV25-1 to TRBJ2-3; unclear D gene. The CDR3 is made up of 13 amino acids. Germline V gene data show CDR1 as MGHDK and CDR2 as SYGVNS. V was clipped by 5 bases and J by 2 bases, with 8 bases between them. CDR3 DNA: TGTGCCAGCAGTCCAGAATACACAGATACGCAGTATTTT. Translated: CASSPEYTDTQYF. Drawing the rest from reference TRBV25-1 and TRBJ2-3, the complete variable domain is EADIYQTPRYLVIGTGKKITLECSQTMGHDKMYWYQQDPGMELHLIHYSYGVNSTEKGDLSSESTVSRIRTEHFPLTLESARPSHTSQYLCASSPEYTDTQYFGPGTRLTVL.

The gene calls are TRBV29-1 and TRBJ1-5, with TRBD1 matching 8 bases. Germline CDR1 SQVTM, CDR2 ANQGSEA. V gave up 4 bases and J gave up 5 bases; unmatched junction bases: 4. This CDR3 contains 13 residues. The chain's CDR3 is CSVGGTGDQPQHF. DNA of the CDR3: TGCAGCGTTGGCGGGACAGGCGATCAGCCCCAGCATTTT.

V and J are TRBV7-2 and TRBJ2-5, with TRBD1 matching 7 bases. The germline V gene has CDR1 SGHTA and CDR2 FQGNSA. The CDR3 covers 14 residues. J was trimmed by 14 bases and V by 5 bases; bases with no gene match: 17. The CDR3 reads CASSPSGTAHKDYF. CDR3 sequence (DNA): TGTGCCAGCAGCCCTTCCGGGACAGCACACAAAGACTACTTC.

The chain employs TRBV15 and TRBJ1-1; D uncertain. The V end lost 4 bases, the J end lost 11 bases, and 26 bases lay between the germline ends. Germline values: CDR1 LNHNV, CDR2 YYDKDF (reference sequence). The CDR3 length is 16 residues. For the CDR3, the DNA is TGTGCCACCAGCACGGAACCCAACGGGATCCTTCAGACGGCTTTCTTT. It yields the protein CATSTEPNGILQTAFF.

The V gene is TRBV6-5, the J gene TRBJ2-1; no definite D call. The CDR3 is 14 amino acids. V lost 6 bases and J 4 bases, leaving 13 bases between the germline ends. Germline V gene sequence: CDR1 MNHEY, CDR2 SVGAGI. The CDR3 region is CASSRLEPYNEQFF. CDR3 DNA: TGTGCCAGCAGCCGACTGGAGCCGTACAATGAGCAGTTCTTC.

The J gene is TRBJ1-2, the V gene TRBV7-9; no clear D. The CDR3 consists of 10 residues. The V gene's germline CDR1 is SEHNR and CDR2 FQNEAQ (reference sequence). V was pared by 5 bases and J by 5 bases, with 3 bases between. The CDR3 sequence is CASSTYGYTF. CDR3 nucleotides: TGTGCCAGCAGCACATATGGCTACACCTTC.

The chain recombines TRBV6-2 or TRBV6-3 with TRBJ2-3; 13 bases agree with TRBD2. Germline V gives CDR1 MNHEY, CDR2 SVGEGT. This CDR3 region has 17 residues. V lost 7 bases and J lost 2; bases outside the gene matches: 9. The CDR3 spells CASTPRGTSGVTDTQYF. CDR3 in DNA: TGTGCCAGCACCCCCCGAGGGACTAGCGGGGTCACAGATACGCAGTATTTT.

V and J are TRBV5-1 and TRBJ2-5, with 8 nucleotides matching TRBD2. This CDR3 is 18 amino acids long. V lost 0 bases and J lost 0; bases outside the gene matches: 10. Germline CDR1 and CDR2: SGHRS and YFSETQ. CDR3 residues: CASSLDGAGVVYQETQYF. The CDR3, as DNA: TGCGCCAGCAGCTTGGATGGAGCGGGAGTCGTCTACCAAGAGACCCAGTACTTC.

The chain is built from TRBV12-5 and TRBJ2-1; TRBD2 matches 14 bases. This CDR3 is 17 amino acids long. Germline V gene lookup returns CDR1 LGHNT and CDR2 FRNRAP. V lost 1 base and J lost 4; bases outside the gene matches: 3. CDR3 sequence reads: CASGLGLAGGGYNEQFF. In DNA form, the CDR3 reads TGTGCTAGTGGTTTGGGACTAGCGGGAGGGGGGTACAATGAGCAGTTCTTC. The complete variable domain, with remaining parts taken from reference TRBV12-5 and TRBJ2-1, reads DARVTQTPRHKVTEMGQEVTMRCQPILGHNTVFWYRQTMMQGLELLAYFRNRAPLDDSGMPKDRFSAEMPDATLATLKIQPSEPRDSAVYFCASGLGLAGGGYNEQFFGPGTRLTVL.

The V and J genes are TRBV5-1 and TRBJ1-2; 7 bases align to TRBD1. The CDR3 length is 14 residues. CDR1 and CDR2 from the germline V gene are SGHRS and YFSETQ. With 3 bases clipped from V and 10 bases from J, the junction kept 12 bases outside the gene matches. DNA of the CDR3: TGCGCCAGCAGCTCCACGGGACAGACGATCGACTACACCTTC. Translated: CASSSTGQTIDYTF. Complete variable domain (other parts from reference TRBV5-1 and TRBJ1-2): KAGVTQTPRYLIKTRGQQVTLSCSPISGHRSVSWYQQTPGQGLQFLFEYFSETQRNKGNFPGRFSGRQFSNSRSEMNVSTLELGDSALYLCASSSTGQTIDYTFGSGTRLTVV.

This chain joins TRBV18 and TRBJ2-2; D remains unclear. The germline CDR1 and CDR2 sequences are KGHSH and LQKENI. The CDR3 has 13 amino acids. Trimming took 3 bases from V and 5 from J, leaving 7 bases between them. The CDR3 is CASSPPRTGELFF. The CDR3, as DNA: TGTGCCAGCTCACCCCCGAGAACCGGGGAGCTGTTTTTT.

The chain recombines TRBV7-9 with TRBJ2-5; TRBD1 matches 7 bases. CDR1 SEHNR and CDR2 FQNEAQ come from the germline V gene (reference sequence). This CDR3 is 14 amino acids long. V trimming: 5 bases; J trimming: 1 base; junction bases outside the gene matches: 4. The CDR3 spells CASSHGTVQETQYF. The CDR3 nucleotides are TGTGCCAGCAGCCACGGGACAGTCCAAGAGACCCAGTACTTC.

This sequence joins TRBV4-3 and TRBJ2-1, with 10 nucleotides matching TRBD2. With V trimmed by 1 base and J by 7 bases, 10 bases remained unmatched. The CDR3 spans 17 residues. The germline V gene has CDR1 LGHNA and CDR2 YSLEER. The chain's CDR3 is CASSQGNLAGGWNEQFF. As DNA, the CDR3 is TGCGCCAGCAGCCAAGGTAATTTAGCGGGAGGCTGGAATGAGCAGTTCTTC.